A single TCR beta chain is shown here with its context. This sample was taken from a study of T cell changes during pregnancy in multiple sclerosis. This CDR3 is 13 amino acids long. Trimming shortened V by 5 bases and J by 6 bases, and 11 bases separated the two germline ends. Looked up from germline, CDR1 is MNHNS and CDR2 is SASEGT. This table comes from immunoSEQ multiplex PCR, and its TCRdb copy is limited to in-frame clones, with some not included. Of tens of thousands of clones detected, roughly 92% appear once; the ten largest clones hold around 0.4%. This chain links TRBV6-1 with TRBJ2-1; no firm D call. The specimen was CD4+ T cells from peripheral blood mononuclear cells, collected before pregnancy. The origin of this receptor is a female donor with multiple sclerosis, enrolled in a pregnancy study. The CDR3 protein is CASSTDLRNEQFF. CDR3 nucleotides: TGTGCCAGCAGTACCGATTTGCGCAATGAGCAGTTCTTC.